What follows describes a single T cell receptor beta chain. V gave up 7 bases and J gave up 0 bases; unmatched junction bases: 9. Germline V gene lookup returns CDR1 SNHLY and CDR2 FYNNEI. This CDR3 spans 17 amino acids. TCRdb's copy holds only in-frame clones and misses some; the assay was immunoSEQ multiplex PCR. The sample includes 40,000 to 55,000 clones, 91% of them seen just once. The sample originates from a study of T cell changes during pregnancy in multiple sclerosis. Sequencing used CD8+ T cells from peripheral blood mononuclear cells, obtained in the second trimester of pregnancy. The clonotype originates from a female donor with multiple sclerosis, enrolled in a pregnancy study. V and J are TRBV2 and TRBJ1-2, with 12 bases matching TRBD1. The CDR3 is CASTVPGQGAANYGYTF. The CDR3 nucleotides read TGTGCCAGCACCGTCCCGGGACAGGGGGCTGCTAACTATGGCTACACCTTC.